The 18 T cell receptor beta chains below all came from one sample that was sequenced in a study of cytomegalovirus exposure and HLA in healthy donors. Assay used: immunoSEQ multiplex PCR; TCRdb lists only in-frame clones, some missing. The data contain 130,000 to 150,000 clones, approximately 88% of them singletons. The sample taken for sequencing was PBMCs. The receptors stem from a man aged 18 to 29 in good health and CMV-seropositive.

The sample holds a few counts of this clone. CDR3 region: CASSPAGRGAFF. The CDR3 DNA is TGTGCCAGCAGCCCCGCTGGGCGTGGCGCTTTCTTT. The V call is TRBV13, the J call TRBJ1-1; no reliable D call. V was pared by 5 bases and J by 11 bases, with 15 bases between. The CDR3 sequence is 12 residues long. Per germline, CDR1 PRHDT and CDR2 FYEKMQ (reference sequence).

CDR3 residues: CASYALRGHLYNEQFF. The CDR3 DNA follows: TGTGCCAGCTACGCGCTCAGGGGACACCTCTACAATGAGCAGTTCTTC. This chain uses TRBV28 with TRBJ2-1, with D perhaps matching TRBD1 (6 bases). Deletions cut 8 bases from V and 3 bases from J, with 20 bases between. Germline V lookup: CDR1 MDHEN, CDR2 SYDVKM. The CDR3 runs 16 residues.

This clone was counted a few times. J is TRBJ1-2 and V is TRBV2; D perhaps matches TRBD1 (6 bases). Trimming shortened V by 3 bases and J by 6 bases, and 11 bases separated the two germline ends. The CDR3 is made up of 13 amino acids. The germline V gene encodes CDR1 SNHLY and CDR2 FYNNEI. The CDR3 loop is CASSDTGTNGYTF. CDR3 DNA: TGTGCCAGCAGTGATACCGGGACAAATGGCTACACCTTC.

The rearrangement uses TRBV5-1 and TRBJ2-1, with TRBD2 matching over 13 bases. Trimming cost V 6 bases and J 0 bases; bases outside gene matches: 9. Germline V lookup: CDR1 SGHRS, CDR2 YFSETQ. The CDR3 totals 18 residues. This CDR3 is CASNLGTSGISSYNEQFF. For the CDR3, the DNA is TGCGCCAGCAACCTGGGGACTAGCGGGATCTCCTCCTACAATGAGCAGTTCTTC.

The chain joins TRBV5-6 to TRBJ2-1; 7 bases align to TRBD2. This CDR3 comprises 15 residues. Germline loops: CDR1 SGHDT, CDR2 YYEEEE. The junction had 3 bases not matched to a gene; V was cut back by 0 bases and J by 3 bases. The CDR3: CASSLGTRVYNEQFF. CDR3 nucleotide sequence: TGTGCCAGCAGCTTGGGGACTAGAGTCTACAATGAGCAGTTCTTC.

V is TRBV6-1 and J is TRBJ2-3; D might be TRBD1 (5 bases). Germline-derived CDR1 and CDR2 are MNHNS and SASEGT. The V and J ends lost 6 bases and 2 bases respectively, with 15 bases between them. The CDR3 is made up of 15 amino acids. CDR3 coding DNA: TGTGCCAGCAGCGATCAGGGTCGTAACACAGATACGCAGTATTTT. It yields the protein CASSDQGRNTDTQYF.

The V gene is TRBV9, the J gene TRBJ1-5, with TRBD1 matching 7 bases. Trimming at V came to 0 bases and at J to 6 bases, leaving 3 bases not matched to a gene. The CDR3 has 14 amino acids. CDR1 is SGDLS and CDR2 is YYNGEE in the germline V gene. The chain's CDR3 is CASSVDPGGQPQHF. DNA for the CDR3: TGTGCCAGCAGCGTAGACCCAGGGGGTCAGCCCCAGCATTTT.

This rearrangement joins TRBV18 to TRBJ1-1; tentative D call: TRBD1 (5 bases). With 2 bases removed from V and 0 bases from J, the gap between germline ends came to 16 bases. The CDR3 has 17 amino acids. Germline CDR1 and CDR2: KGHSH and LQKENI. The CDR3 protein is CASSPTPGHIMNTEAFF. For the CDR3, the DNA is TGTGCCAGCTCACCAACTCCAGGACACATCATGAACACTGAAGCTTTCTTT.

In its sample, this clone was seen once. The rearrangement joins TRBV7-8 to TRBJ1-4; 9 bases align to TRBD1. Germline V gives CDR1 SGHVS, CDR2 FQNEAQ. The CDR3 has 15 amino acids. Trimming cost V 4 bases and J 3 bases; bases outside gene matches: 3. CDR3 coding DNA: TGTGCCAGCAGCTCGACAGGGGGGGCTAATGAAAAACTGTTTTTT. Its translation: CASSSTGGANEKLFF. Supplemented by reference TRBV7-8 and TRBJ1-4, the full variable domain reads GAGVSQSPRYKVAKRGQDVALRCDPISGHVSLFWYQQALGQGPEFLTYFQNEAQLDKSGLPSDRFFAERPEGSVSTLKIQRTQQEDSAVYLCASSSTGGANEKLFFGSGTQLSVL.

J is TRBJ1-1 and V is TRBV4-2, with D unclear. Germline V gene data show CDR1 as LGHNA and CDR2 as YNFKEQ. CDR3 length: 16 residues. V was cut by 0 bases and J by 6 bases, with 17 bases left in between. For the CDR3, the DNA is TGTGCCAGCAGCCAAGATCTAGTCAGCGCAATAGCTGAAGCTTTCTTT. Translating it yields CASSQDLVSAIAEAFF.

DNA for the CDR3: TGTGCCAGCAGTGATAGTCGTATCCTCGGGGAGCTGTTTTTT. The encoded protein is CASSDSRILGELFF. The chain has TRBV2 and TRBJ2-2; no clear D. Germline V CDR1 and CDR2: SNHLY, FYNNEI. The V end lost 3 bases, the J end lost 7 bases, and 12 bases lay between the germline ends. This CDR3 contains 14 residues.

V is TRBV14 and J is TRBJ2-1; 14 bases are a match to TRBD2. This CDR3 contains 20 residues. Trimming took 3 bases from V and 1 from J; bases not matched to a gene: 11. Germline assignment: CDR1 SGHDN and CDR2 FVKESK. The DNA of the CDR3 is TGTGCCAGCAGCCATTCCCCGGGACTAGCGGGAGCTTGGTCCTACAATGAGCAGTTCTTC. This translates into CASSHSPGLAGAWSYNEQFF.

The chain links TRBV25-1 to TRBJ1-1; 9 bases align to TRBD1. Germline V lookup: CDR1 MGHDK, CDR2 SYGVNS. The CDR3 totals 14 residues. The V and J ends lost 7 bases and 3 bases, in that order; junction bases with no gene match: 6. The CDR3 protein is CASNPTGGDTEAFF. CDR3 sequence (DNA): TGTGCCAGCAACCCGACAGGGGGGGACACTGAAGCTTTCTTT.

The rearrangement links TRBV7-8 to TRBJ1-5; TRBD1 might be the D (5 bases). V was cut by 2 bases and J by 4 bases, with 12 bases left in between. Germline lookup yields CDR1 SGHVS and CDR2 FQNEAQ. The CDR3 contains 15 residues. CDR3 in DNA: TGTGCCAGCAGCTTAATGGGGCAGACGAATCAGCCCCAGCATTTT. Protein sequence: CASSLMGQTNQPQHF.

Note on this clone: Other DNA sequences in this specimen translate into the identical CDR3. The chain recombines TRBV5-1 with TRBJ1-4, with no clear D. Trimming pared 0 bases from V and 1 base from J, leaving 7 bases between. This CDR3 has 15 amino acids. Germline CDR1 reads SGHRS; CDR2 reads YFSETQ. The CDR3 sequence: CASSLGGRTNEKLFF. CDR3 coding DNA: TGCGCCAGCAGCTTGGGAGGGCGAACTAATGAAAAACTGTTTTTT.

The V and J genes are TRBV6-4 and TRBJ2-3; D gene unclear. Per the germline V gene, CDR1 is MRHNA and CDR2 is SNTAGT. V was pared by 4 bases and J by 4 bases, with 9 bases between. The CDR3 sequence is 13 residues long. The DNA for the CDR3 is TGTGCCAGCAGTGTAGCTGAGGCAGATACGCAGTATTTT. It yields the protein CASSVAEADTQYF.

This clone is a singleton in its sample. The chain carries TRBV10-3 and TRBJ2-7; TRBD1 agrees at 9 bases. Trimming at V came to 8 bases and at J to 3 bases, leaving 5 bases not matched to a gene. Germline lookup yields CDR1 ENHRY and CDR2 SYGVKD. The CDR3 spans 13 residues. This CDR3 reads CAIAGTGNYEQYF. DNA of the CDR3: TGTGCCATCGCCGGGACAGGGAACTACGAGCAGTACTTC.

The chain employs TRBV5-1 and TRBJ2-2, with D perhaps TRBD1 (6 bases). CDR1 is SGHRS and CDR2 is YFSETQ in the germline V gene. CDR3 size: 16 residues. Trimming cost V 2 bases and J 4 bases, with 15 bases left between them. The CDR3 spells CASSFYRDERTGELFF. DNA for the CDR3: TGCGCCAGCAGCTTCTACAGGGACGAACGCACCGGGGAGCTGTTTTTT.